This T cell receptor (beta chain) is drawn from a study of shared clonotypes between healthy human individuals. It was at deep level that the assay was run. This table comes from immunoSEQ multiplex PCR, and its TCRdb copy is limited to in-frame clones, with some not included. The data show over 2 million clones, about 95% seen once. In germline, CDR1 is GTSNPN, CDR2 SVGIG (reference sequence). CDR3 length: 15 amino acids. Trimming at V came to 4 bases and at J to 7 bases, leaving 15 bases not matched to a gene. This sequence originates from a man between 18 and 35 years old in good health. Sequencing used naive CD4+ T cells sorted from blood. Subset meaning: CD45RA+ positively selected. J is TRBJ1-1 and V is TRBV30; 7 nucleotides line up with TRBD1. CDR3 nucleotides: TGTGCCTGGATCCCCTCCATAGGGGGCGGAGGTGAAGCTTTCTTT. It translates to CAWIPSIGGGGEAFF.